This TCR beta chain was captured in a study of T cells after yellow fever vaccination. Study-wide results and caveats: Reappearance after the booster was observed for most primary-vaccination clones (96% CD4, more than 70% CD8).

TCRdb used MiXCR to reprocess the 5' RACE reads, holding one entry per CDR3 protein. There are about 400,000 distinct CDR3 sequences in the sample; approximately 6% occur only once, and 14% to 15% lies in the top ten. This clonotype has a count of ten or more. Its target is unknown. The CDR3 runs 13 residues. Trimming removed 7 bases at V and 6 bases at J, with 12 bases between. Germline V gene sequence: CDR1 SGHTA, CDR2 FQGNSA. The J gene is TRBJ2-2, the V gene TRBV7-2, with unresolved D. This clonotype was obtained from a man aged 25 to 40 who received the YFV17D yellow fever vaccine. Material: PBMCs, obtained 5 days after the yellow fever booster vaccination. CDR3 sequence reads: CASNGVWSGELFF. The CDR3 bases are TGTGCCAGCAATGGGGTCTGGTCCGGGGAGCTGTTTTTT.